This entry lists 9 T cell receptor beta chains sequenced from one sample in a study of T-cell memory formation after mild COVID-19. TCRdb redid the calling of the 5' RACE reads with MiXCR, one entry per CDR3 protein. Of roughly 310,000 distinct CDR3 sequences in the sample, less than 20% are singletons; the top ten hold 20% to 25%. The sequenced sample was PBMCs or a T cell subset sorted from them (not recorded which). These receptor sequences come from a man between 18 and 35 years old who had mild COVID-19 (a few samples of this study predate the infection). Cell type and time point are not known.

This clonotype was observed at least ten times. This rearrangement joins TRBV29-1 to TRBJ2-5, with 8 positions matching TRBD1. CDR1 is SQVTM, CDR2 ANQGSEA, per germline. The CDR3 contains 12 residues. The J segment lost 6 bases and the V segment lost 6 bases, leaving 6 bases of the junction unmatched. In DNA form, the CDR3 reads TGCAGCGTGCTGGACAGGGTAAAGACCCAGTACTTC. This gives the protein CSVLDRVKTQYF.

This clonotype was counted only a few times. This chain connects TRBV12-3 or TRBV12-4 to TRBJ2-5, with D possibly being TRBD2 (6 bases). The CDR3 is 14 amino acids. V lost 5 bases and J lost 1, with 11 bases in between. The CDR3 DNA reads TGTGCCAGCAGTCCCTGGACTACCCAAGAGACCCAGTACTTC. The encoded protein is CASSPWTTQETQYF.

V usage is TRBV6-5 and J usage is TRBJ1-2; D is uncertain. This CDR3 spans 15 amino acids. Germline V gene lookup returns CDR1 MNHEY and CDR2 SVGAGI. V shed 0 bases and J shed 4 bases, with 12 bases lying between them. In DNA, the CDR3 is TGTGCCAGCAGTTACTCTATGGATCTAGGCTATGGCTACACCTTC. It encodes CASSYSMDLGYGYTF.

The chain combines TRBV20-1 with TRBJ2-1; D gene ambiguous. From germline, CDR1 is DFQATT and CDR2 SNEGSKA (reference sequence). The CDR3 spans 16 residues. With 3 bases removed from V and 1 base from J, the gap between germline ends came to 16 bases. The CDR3: CSARVFRVGSYNEQFF. The CDR3 bases are TGCAGTGCTAGGGTATTTCGCGTTGGGTCCTACAATGAGCAGTTCTTC.

This clonotype was seen only a few times. V usage is TRBV20-1 and J usage is TRBJ1-1, with TRBD1 matching 7 bases. The CDR3 is made up of 13 amino acids. Germline loops: CDR1 DFQATT, CDR2 SNEGSKA (reference sequence). With V trimmed by 3 bases and J by 4 bases, 5 bases remained unmatched. CDR3 nucleotides: TGCAGTGCTAGCCTCGACAGGGTCACTGAAGCTTTCTTT. It encodes CSASLDRVTEAFF.

Remarks on this clonotype: A much larger clonotype is one base distant, so this may be a read error. The J gene is TRBJ2-3, the V gene TRBV4-3, with 7 bases identical to TRBD2. Germline lookup yields CDR1 LGHNA and CDR2 YSLEER. This CDR3 is 15 amino acids long. The junction had 9 bases not matched to a gene; V was cut back by 4 bases and J by 5 bases. The DNA for the CDR3 is TGCGCCAGCAGCCCCGGTGGCGGGGGAAAAGATACGCAGTATTTT. Its translation: CASSPGGGGKDTQYF.

This clonotype was seen many times. The chain joins TRBV9 to TRBJ1-1; D is unclear. The ends were cut back, 0 bases at V and 0 bases at J, with 9 bases in the middle. CDR3 length: 15 residues. CDR1 and CDR2 (germline): SGDLS, YYNGEE. Here the CDR3 reads CASSVEGELNTEAFF. The CDR3 DNA reads TGTGCCAGCAGCGTAGAAGGAGAACTGAACACTGAAGCTTTCTTT. The variable domain in full, with the rest retrieved from reference TRBV9 and TRBJ1-1, is DSGVTQTPKHLITATGQRVTLRCSPRSGDLSVYWYQQSLDQGLQFLIQYYNGEERAKGNILERFSAQQFPDLHSELNLSSLELGDSALYFCASSVEGELNTEAFFGQGTRLTVV.

Ten or more counts support this clonotype. The chain is built from TRBV6-4 and TRBJ2-1, with D uncertain. CDR1 MRHNA and CDR2 SNTAGT come from the germline V gene. This CDR3 comprises 15 residues. Deletions cut 0 bases from V and 0 bases from J, with 6 bases between. CDR3 bases: TGTGCCAGCAGTGACTCAGGGCGCTCCTACAATGAGCAGTTCTTC. This encodes CASSDSGRSYNEQFF.

This clonotype was seen a handful of times. The V gene is TRBV6-6, the J gene TRBJ1-1; the D is unclear. This CDR3 is built from 15 residues. V was pared by 0 bases and J by 0 bases, with 8 bases between. Germline CDR1 reads MNHNY; CDR2 reads SVGAGI (reference sequence). CDR3 nucleotides: TGTGCCAGCAGTTACTCTCCTAGCCTGAACACTGAAGCTTTCTTT. Protein product: CASSYSPSLNTEAFF.